The next 10 T cell receptor beta chains were all read from a single sample in a study of T-cell memory formation after mild COVID-19. TCRdb redid the calling of the 5' RACE reads with MiXCR, one entry per CDR3 protein. The sample lists approximately 560,000 distinct CDR3 sequences; roughly 17% were seen once. Sequencing was carried out using PBMCs or a T cell subset sorted from them (not recorded which). Receptors were obtained from an adult woman who had mild COVID-19 (a few samples of this study predate the infection). Cell type and time point are not known.

This clonotype was recorded a few times. The rearrangement joins TRBV7-9 to TRBJ2-1; the match to TRBD2 covers 11 bases. The CDR3 length is 16 residues. Germline assignment: CDR1 SEHNR and CDR2 FQNEAQ (reference sequence). V was clipped by 4 bases and J by 8 bases; unmatched bases: 10. CDR3: CASSSGTSGRRDEQFF. The CDR3 coding sequence is TGTGCCAGCAGCTCCGGGACTAGCGGACGTCGGGATGAGCAGTTCTTC.

Remarks on this clonotype: A junction boundary mismatches the germline segment, possibly from a read error. This chain uses TRBV3-1 with TRBJ1-1, with a possible D match to TRBD1 (6 bases). The CDR3 length is 14 residues. Germline CDR1 LGHDT, CDR2 YNNKEL (reference sequence). Here the CDR3 reads CASSQSGANTEAFF. The CDR3 region has the DNA TGCGCCAGCAGCCAATCGGGGGCGAACACTGAAGCTTTCTTT.

Many counts were recorded for this clonotype. The chain couples TRBV4-1 to TRBJ2-7, with D perhaps being TRBD1 or TRBD2 (5 bases each). The CDR3 consists of 16 residues. Germline CDR1 is MGHRA and CDR2 is YSYEKL. Trimming removed 4 bases from V and 7 bases from J, with 23 bases in between. CDR3: CASSRGPPGSSLEQYF. The CDR3 DNA follows: TGCGCCAGCAGCCGGGGACCGCCGGGGAGCTCCTTGGAGCAGTACTTC.

CDR3 sequence reads: CSAGQGLGQYV. As DNA, the CDR3 is TGCAGTGCCGGACAGGGCCTCGGGCAGTACGTC. The chain combines TRBV20-1 with TRBJ2-7; 8 nucleotides match TRBD1. CDR3 length: 11 residues. Germline-derived CDR1 and CDR2 are DFQATT and SNEGSKA (reference sequence). V dropped 6 bases and J dropped 9; count of bases not matched to a gene: 7.

This clonotype has more than one count but fewer than ten. This rearrangement joins TRBV18 to TRBJ2-1; unclear D gene. Germline CDR1 and CDR2: KGHSH and LQKENI. The CDR3 runs to 12 residues. V lost 6 bases to trimming and J lost 8 bases, with 11 bases between them. CDR3 coding DNA: TGTGCCAGCTCGCTCCGGTCGGATGAGCAGTTCTTC. Protein product: CASSLRSDEQFF.

The chain combines TRBV13 with TRBJ2-3; TRBD2 matches at 8 bases. CDR1 is PRHDT and CDR2 is FYEKMQ in the germline V gene (reference sequence). The CDR3 sequence is 15 residues long. V shed 5 bases and J 3 bases; nucleotides not matched to a gene: 7. In DNA form, the CDR3 reads TGTGCCAGCAGCCAAAAGCGGGAGTTTACAGATACGCAGTATTTT. Translating gives CASSQKREFTDTQYF.

This clonotype appeared a few times. The chain carries TRBV7-2 and TRBJ2-5; TRBD2 matches 13 bases. This CDR3 is 20 amino acids long. The germline V gene encodes CDR1 SGHTA and CDR2 FQGNSA. Trimming at V came to 4 bases and at J to 3 bases, leaving 17 bases not matched to a gene. CDR3 region: CASSSLLAGGILPPEETQYF. CDR3 coding DNA: TGTGCCAGCAGCTCCCTACTAGCGGGGGGGATTCTACCTCCCGAAGAGACCCAGTACTTC.

This clonotype was counted between two and nine times. The chain carries TRBV29-1 and TRBJ1-1; D gene unclear. Germline CDR1 and CDR2: SQVTM and ANQGSEA. The germline V and J ends were trimmed by 6 bases and 4 bases, with 12 bases remaining between them. The CDR3 length is 12 residues. The DNA for the CDR3 is TGCAGCGTCCCTAGGGAGGGCACTGAAGCTTTCTTT. As protein: CSVPREGTEAFF.

This clonotype was picked up a small number of times. This chain connects TRBV30 to TRBJ1-5; D remains unclear. Trimming pared 0 bases from V and 9 bases from J, leaving 9 bases between. Germline CDR1 GTSNPN, CDR2 SVGIG (reference sequence). The CDR3 loop spans 12 amino acids. The CDR3: CAWSVRVGPQHF. The CDR3 DNA follows: TGTGCCTGGAGTGTACGGGTAGGGCCCCAGCATTTT.

This rearrangement joins TRBV13 to TRBJ1-1; D is unclear. V was trimmed by 5 bases and J by 8 bases, leaving 12 bases between them. The CDR3 consists of 12 residues. Germline V CDR1 and CDR2: PRHDT, FYEKMQ (reference sequence). For the CDR3, the DNA is TGTGCCAGCAGCCTTCGGAGTAGGGAAGCTTTCTTT. Translation gives CASSLRSREAFF.